The 8 T cell receptor beta chains given below trace back to one sample, sequenced in a study of blood T cell repertoires in COVID-19. Assay used: immunoSEQ multiplex PCR; TCRdb lists only in-frame clones, some missing. The sample consists of just under 80,000 clones, around 90% of them appearing once. Material for sequencing was peripheral blood. The receptors derive from a human donor in a cohort sampled during active COVID-19.

The CDR3 sequence: CASSSIYPGQLYGYTF. The CDR3 DNA is TGTGCCAGTAGTTCGATATATCCGGGACAGCTCTATGGCTACACCTTC. V and J are TRBV19 and TRBJ1-2, with 7 positions matching TRBD1. V dropped 5 bases and J dropped 4; count of bases not matched to a gene: 13. The CDR3 extends over 16 amino acids. CDR1 LNHDA and CDR2 SQIVND come from the germline V gene (reference sequence).

The chain couples TRBV7-3 to TRBJ2-5; TRBD2 is a possible D gene (6 bases). The germline CDR1 and CDR2 sequences are SGHTA and FQGTGA. Trimming shortened V by 2 bases and J by 2 bases, and 12 bases separated the two germline ends. This CDR3 has 15 residues. DNA of the CDR3: TGTGCCAGCAGCTTAGCAGCGGGTCTACAAGAGACCCAGTACTTC. It is translated as CASSLAAGLQETQYF.

The chain employs TRBV7-2 and TRBJ2-7; the match to TRBD2 covers 8 bases. This CDR3 comprises 14 residues. Looked up from germline, CDR1 is SGHTA and CDR2 is FQGNSA. The J segment lost 4 bases and the V segment lost 4 bases, leaving 6 bases of the junction unmatched. The CDR3 DNA reads as TGTGCCAGCAGCTATCGAGCGGGAGCTTACGAGCAGTACTTC. The encoded protein is CASSYRAGAYEQYF.

This clone was seen a single time. The chain couples TRBV5-4 to TRBJ1-3; D possibly corresponds to TRBD1 (5 bases). CDR1 SGHNT and CDR2 YYREEE come from the germline V gene (reference sequence). V was trimmed by 5 bases and J by 1 base, leaving 13 bases between them. The CDR3 consists of 15 residues. The CDR3 DNA reads as TGTGCCAGCAGTCTCGGGGGTGAATCTGGAAACACCATATATTTT. The encoded protein is CASSLGGESGNTIYF.

CDR3 residues: CASSYAPSRENEQFF. In nucleotides, the CDR3 is TGTGCCAGCAGCTATGCCCCCTCTCGAGAGAATGAGCAGTTCTTC. The chain is built from TRBV7-3 and TRBJ2-1; the D is unclear. V was trimmed by 4 bases and J by 7 bases, leaving 17 bases between them. The CDR3 extends over 15 amino acids. Germline lookup yields CDR1 SGHTA and CDR2 FQGTGA.

With respect to this clone: In the same sample, other DNA sequences code for this CDR3. J is TRBJ2-7 and V is TRBV3-1 (or the pseudogene TRBV3-2); 9 nucleotides line up with TRBD2. Germline V CDR1 and CDR2: LGHDT, YNNKEL (reference sequence). After removal of 4 bases from V and 1 base from J, the junction contained 2 bases not matched to a gene. The CDR3 totals 14 residues. Here the CDR3 DNA reads TGTGCCAGCAGCCCCCTAGCGGGATCCTACGAGCAGTACTTC. Its translation: CASSPLAGSYEQYF.

The chain carries TRBV9 and TRBJ1-1; maybe TRBD1 (6 bases). The CDR3 covers 15 residues. CDR1 SGDLS and CDR2 YYNGEE come from the germline V gene. Trimming took off 0 bases at V and 0 bases at J, with 9 bases between the two ends. This CDR3 reads CASSVGDTLNTEAFF. CDR3 DNA: TGTGCCAGCAGCGTAGGGGACACATTGAACACTGAAGCTTTCTTT.

V and J are TRBV24-1 and TRBJ1-2, with 7 bases matching TRBD1. CDR1 is KGHDR and CDR2 is SFDVKD in the germline V gene. This CDR3 region has 16 residues. The junction had 14 bases not matched to a gene; V was cut back by 4 bases and J by 7 bases. The CDR3 here is CATSDLPRQGSLGYTF. The CDR3 DNA reads as TGTGCCACCAGTGACTTGCCCCGACAGGGAAGTCTTGGCTACACCTTC.